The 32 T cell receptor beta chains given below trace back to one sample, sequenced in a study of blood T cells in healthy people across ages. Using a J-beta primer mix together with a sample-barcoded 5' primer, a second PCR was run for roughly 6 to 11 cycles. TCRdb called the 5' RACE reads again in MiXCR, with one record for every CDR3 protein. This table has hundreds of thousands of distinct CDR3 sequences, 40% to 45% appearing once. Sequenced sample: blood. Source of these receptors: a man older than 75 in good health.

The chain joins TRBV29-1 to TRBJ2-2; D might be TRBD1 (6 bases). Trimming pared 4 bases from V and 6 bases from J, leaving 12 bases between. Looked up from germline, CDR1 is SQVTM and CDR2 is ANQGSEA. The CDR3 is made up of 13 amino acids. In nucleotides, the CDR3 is TGCAGCGTTGTATCACAGGGTCCCGGGGAGCTGTTTTTT. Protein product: CSVVSQGPGELFF.

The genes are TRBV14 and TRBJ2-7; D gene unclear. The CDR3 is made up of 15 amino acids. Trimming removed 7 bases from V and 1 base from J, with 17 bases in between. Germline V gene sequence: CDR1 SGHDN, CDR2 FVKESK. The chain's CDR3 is CASTGIDGASYEQYF. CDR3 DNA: TGTGCCAGCACCGGAATAGACGGTGCTTCCTACGAGCAGTACTTC.

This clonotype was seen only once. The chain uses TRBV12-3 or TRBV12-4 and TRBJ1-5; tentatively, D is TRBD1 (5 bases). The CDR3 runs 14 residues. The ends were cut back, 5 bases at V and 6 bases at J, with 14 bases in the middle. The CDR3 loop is CASSVGGEGQPQHF. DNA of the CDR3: TGTGCCAGCAGTGTCGGGGGGGAGGGTCAGCCCCAGCATTTT.

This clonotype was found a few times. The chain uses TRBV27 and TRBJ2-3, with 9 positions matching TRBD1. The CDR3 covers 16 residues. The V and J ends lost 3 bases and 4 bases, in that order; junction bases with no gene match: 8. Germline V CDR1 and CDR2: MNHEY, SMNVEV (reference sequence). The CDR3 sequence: CASSFLRDRAADTQYF. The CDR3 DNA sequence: TGTGCCAGCAGTTTCCTCCGGGACAGGGCGGCAGATACGCAGTATTTT.

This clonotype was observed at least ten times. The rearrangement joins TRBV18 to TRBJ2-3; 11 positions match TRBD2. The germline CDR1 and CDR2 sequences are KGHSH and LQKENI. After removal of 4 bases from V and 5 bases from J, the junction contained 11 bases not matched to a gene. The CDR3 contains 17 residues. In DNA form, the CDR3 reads TGTGCCAGCTCACAAAACAGCAGGCTAGCGGGAGGAGATACGCAGTATTTT. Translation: CASSQNSRLAGGDTQYF.

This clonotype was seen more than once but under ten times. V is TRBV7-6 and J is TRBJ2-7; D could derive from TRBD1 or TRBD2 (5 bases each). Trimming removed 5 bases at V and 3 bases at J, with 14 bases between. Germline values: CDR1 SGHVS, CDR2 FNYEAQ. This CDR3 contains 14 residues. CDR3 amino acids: CASSPGTDHYEQYF. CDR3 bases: TGTGCCAGCAGCCCGGGGACGGACCACTACGAGCAGTACTTC. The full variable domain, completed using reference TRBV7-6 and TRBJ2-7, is GAGVSQSPRYKVTKRGQDVALRCDPISGHVSLYWYRQALGQGPEFLTYFNYEAQQDKSGLPNDRFSAERPEGSISTLTIQRTEQRDSAMYRCASSPGTDHYEQYFGPGTRLTVT.

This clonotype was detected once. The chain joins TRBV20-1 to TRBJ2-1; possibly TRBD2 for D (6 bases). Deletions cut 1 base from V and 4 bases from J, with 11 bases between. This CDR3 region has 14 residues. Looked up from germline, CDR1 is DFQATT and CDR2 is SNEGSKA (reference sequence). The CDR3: CSARGRGRYNEQFF. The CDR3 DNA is TGCAGTGCTAGAGGGCGTGGGAGGTACAATGAGCAGTTCTTC.

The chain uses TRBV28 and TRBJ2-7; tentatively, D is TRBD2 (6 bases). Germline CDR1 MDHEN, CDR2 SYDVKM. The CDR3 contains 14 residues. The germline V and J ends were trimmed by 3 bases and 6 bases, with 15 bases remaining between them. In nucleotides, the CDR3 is TGTGCCAGCAGTTTCCGGGGGAGAGGGTTCGAGCAGTACTTC. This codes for CASSFRGRGFEQYF.

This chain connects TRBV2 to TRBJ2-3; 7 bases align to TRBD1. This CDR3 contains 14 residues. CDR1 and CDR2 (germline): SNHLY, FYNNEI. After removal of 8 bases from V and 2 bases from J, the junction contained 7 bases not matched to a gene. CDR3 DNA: TGTGCCAGCGAGGGGGCCGGGAACACAGATACGCAGTATTTT. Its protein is CASEGAGNTDTQYF.

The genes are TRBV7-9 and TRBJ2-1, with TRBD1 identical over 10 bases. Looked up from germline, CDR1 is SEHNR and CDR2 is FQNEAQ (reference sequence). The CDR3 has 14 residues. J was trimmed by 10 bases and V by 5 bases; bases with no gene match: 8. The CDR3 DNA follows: TGTGCCAGCAGCACCGACAGGGGGCGGATGGAGCAGTTCTTC. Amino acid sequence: CASSTDRGRMEQFF.

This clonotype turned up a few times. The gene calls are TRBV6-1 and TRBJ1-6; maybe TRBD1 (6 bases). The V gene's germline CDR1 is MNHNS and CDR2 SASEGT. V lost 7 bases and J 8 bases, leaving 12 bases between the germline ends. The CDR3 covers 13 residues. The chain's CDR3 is CASTQGMDSPLHF. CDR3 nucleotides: TGTGCCAGCACCCAGGGGATGGATTCACCCCTCCACTTT.

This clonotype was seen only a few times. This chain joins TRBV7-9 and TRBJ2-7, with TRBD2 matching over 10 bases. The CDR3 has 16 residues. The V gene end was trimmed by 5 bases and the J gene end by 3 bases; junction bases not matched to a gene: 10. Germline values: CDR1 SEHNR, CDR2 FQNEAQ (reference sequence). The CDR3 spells CASSALGLADNYEQYF. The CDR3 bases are TGTGCCAGCAGCGCGCTAGGACTAGCGGATAACTACGAGCAGTACTTC. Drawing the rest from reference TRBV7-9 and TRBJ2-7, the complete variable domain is DTGVSQNPRHKITKRGQNVTFRCDPISEHNRLYWYRQTLGQGPEFLTYFQNEAQLEKSRLLSDRFSAERPKGSFSTLEIQRTEQGDSAMYLCASSALGLADNYEQYFGPGTRLTVT.

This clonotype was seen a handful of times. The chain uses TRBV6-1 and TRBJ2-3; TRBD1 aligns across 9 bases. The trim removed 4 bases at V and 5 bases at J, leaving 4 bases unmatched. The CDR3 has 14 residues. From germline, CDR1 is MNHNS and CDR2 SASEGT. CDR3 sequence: CASSVDRGGDTQYF. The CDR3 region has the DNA TGTGCCAGCAGTGTGGACAGGGGTGGAGATACGCAGTATTTT.

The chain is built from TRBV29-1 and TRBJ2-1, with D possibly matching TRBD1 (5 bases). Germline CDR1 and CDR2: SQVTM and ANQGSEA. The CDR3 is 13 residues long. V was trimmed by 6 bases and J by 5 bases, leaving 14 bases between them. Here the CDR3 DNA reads TGCAGCGTCGCACCAGTACAGGACAATGAGCAGTTCTTC. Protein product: CSVAPVQDNEQFF.

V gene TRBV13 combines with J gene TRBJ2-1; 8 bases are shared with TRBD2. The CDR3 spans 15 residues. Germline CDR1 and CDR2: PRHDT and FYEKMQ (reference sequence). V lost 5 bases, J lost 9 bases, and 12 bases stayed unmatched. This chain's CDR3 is CASSPRAGAPGEQFF. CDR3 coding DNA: TGTGCCAGCAGCCCCCGAGCGGGGGCGCCAGGTGAGCAGTTCTTC.

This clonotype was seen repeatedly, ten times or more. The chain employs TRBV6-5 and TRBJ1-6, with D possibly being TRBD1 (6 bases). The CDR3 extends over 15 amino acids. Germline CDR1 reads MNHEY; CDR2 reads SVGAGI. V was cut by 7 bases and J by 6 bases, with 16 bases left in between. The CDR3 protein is CASTKGVARNSPLHF. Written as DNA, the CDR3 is TGTGCCAGCACAAAGGGGGTCGCGCGTAATTCACCCCTCCACTTT.

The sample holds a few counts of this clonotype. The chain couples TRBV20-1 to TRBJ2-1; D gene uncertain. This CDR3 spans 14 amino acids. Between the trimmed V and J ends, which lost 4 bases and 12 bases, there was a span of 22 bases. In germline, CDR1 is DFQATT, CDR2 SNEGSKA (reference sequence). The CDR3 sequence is CSAKGPTSNAGQFF. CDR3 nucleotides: TGCAGTGCTAAGGGTCCGACCTCCAATGCTGGGCAGTTCTTC.

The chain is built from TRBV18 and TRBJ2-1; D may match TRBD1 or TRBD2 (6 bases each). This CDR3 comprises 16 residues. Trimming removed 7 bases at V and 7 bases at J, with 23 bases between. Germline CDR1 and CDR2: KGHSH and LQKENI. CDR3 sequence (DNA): TGTGCCAGCTTACTTACCTACAGGGATCGGGGGAATGAGCAGTTCTTC. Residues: CASLLTYRDRGNEQFF.

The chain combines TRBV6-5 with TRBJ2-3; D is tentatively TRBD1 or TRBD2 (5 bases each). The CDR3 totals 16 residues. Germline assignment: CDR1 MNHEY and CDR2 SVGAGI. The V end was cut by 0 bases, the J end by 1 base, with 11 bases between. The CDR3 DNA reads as TGTGCCAGCAGTTACTCGAGGGGCTCAGGCACAGATACGCAGTATTTT. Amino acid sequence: CASSYSRGSGTDTQYF.

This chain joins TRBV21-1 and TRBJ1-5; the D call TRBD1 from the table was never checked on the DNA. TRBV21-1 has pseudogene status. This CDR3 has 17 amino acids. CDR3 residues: CASSSPLGKNSNQPQHF. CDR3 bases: TGTGCCAGCAGCAGCCCCCTGGGGAAAAATAGCAATCAGCCCCAGCATTTT.

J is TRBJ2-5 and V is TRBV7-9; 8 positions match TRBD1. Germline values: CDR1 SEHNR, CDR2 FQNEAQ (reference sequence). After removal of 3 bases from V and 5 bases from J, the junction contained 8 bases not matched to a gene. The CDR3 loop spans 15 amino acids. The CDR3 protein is CASSFTGQASETQYF. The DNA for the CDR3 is TGTGCCAGCAGCTTCACGGGACAGGCTTCGGAGACCCAGTACTTC.

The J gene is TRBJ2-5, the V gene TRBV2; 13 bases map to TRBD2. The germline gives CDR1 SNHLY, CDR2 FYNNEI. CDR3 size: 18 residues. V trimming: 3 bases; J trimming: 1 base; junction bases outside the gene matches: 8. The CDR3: CASSETSGGTRSQETQYF. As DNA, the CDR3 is TGTGCCAGCAGTGAGACTAGCGGGGGGACCAGGTCCCAAGAGACCCAGTACTTC. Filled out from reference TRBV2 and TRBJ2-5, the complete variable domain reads EPEVTQTPSHQVTQMGQEVILRCVPISNHLYFYWYRQILGQKVEFLVSFYNNEISEKSEIFDDQFSVERPDGSNFTLKIRSTKLEDSAMYFCASSETSGGTRSQETQYFGPGTRLLVL.

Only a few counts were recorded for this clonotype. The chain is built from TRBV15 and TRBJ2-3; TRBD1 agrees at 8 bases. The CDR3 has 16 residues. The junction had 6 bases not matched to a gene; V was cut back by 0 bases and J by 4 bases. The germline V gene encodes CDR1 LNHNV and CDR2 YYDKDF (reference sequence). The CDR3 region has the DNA TGTGCCACCAGCAGAGATAGGACAGGGTCGGCAGATACGCAGTATTTT. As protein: CATSRDRTGSADTQYF.

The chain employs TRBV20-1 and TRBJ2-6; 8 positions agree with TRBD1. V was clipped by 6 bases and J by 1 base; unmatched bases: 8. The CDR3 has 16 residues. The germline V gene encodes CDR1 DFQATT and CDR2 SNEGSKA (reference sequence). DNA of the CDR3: TGCAGTGCCATCGCAGGGGGCGCTTCTGGGGCCAACGTCCTGACTTTC. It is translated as CSAIAGGASGANVLTF.

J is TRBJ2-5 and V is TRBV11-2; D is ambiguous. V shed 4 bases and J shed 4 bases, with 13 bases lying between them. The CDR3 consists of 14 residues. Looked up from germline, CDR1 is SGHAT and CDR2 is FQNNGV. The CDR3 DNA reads TGTGCCAGCAGCTCAAGGCAAGGGCTAGAGACCCAGTACTTC. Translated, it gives CASSSRQGLETQYF.

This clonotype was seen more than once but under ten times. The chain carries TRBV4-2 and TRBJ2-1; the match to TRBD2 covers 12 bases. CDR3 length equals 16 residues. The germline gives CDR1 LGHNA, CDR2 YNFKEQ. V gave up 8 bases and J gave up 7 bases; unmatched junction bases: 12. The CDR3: CASRQVLAGGLNEQFF. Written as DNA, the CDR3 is TGTGCCAGCCGGCAAGTCCTAGCGGGGGGGCTTAATGAGCAGTTCTTC.

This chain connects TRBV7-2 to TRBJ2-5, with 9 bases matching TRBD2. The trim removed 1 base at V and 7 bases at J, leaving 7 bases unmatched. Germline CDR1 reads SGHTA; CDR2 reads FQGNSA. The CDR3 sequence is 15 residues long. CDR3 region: CASSLDLAGVGTQYF. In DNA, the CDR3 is TGTGCCAGCAGCTTAGATTTAGCGGGAGTTGGGACCCAGTACTTC.

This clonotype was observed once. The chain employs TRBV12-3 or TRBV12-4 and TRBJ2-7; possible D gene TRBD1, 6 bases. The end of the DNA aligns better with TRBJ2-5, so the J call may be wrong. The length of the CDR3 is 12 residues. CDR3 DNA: TGTGCCAGCAGTCGGACAGAAGTGACCCAGTACTTC. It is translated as CASSRTEVTQYF.

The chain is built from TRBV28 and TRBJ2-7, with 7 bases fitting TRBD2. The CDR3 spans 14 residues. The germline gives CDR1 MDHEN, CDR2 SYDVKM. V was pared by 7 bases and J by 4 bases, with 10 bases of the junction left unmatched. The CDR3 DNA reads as TGTGCCAGCAACGTCCGGAGGGGAGGGTACGAGCAGTACTTC. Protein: CASNVRRGGYEQYF.

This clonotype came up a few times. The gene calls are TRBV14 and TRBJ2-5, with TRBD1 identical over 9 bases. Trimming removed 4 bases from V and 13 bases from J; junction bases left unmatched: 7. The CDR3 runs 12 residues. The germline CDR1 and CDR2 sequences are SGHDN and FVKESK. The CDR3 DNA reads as TGTGCCAGCAGCCTGGATACAGGGGGCGCGTACTTC. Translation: CASSLDTGGAYF.

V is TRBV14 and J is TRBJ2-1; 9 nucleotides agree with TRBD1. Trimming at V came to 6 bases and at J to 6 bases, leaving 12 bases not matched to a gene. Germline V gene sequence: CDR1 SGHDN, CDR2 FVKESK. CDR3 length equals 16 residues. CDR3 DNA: TGTGCCAGCAGTCCTCCCCCACAGGGGGCCCTCAATGAGCAGTTCTTC. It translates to CASSPPPQGALNEQFF.

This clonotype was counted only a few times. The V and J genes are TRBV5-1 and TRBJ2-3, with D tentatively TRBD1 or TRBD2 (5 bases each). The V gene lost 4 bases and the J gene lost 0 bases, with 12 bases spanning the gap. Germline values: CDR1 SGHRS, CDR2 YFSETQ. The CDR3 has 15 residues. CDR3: CASSGGPTSTDTQYF. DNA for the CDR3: TGCGCCAGCAGCGGGGGACCGACTAGCACAGATACGCAGTATTTT.